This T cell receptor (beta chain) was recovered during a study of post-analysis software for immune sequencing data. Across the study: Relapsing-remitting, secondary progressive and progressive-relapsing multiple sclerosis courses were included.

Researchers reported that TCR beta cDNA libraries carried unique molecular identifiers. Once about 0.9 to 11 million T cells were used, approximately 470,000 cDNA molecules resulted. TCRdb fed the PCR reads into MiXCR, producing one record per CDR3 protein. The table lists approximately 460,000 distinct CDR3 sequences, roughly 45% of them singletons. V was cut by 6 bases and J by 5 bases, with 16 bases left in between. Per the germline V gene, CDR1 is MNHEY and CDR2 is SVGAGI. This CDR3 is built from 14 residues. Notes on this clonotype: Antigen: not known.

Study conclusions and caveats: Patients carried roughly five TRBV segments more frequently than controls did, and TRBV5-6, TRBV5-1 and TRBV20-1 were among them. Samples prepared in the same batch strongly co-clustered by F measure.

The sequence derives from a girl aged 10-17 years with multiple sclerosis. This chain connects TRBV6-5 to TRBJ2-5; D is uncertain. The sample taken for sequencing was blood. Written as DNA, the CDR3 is TGTGCCAGCAGCTCAAGACCAGGCTCCGAGACCCAGTACTTC. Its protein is CASSSRPGSETQYF.